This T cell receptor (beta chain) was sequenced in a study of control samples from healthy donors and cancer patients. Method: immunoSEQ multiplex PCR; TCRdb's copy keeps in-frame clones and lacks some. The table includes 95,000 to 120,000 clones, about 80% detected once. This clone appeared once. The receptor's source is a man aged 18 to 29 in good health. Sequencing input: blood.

The CDR3 coding sequence is TGTGCCAGCAGCTTAGACAGGACGAGCAATCAGCCCCAGCATTTT. Translation gives CASSLDRTSNQPQHF. The chain is built from TRBV11-2 and TRBJ1-5; D is ambiguous. Trimming took 0 bases from V and 1 from J, leaving 7 bases between them. Per the germline V gene, CDR1 is SGHAT and CDR2 is FQNNGV. The CDR3 is 15 residues long.